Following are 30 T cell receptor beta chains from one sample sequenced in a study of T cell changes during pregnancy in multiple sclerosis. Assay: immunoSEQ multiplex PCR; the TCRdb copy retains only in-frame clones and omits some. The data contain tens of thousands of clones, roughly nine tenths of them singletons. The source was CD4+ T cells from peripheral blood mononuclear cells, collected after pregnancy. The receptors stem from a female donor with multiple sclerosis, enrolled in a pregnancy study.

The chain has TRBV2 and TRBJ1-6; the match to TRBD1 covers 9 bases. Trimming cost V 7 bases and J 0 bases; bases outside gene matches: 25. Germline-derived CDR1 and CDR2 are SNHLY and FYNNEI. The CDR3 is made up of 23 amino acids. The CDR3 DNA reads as TGTGCCAGCACCAGACCGGGACAGGGCCTTAGCAAGGGGGGACGCTCCTATAATTCACCCCTCCACTTT. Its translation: CASTRPGQGLSKGGRSYNSPLHF.

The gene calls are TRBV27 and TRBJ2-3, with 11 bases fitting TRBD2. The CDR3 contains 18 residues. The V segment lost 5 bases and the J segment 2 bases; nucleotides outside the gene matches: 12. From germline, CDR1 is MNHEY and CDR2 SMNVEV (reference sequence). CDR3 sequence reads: CASSLWMTTSGTTDTQYF. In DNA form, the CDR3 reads TGTGCCAGCAGTCTATGGATGACGACTAGCGGGACCACAGATACGCAGTATTTT.

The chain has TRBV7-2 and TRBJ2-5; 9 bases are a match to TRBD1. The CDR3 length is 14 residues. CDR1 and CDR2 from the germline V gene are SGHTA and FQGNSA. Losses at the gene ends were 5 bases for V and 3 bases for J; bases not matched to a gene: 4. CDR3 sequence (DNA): TGTGCCAGCAGCCTGGGGACAGGGAAAGAGACCCAGTACTTC. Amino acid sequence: CASSLGTGKETQYF.

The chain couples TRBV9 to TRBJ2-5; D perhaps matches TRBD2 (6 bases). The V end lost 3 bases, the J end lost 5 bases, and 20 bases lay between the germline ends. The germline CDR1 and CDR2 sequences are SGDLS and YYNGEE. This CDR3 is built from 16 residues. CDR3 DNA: TGTGCCAGCAGCGGAACGGGAGTACCGTCGATGGAGACCCAGTACTTC. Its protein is CASSGTGVPSMETQYF. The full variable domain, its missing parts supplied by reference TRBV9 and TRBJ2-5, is DSGVTQTPKHLITATGQRVTLRCSPRSGDLSVYWYQQSLDQGLQFLIQYYNGEERAKGNILERFSAQQFPDLHSELNLSSLELGDSALYFCASSGTGVPSMETQYFGPGTRLLVL.

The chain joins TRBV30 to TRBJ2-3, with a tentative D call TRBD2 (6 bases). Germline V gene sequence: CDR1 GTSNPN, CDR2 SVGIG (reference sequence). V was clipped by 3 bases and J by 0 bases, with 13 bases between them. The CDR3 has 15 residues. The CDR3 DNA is TGTGCCTGGAGACATAGCGGTACTAGCACAGATACGCAGTATTTT. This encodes CAWRHSGTSTDTQYF.

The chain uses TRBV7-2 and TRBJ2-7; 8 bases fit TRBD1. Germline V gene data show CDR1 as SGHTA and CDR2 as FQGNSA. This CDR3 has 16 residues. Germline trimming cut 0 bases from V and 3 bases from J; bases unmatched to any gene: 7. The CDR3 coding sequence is TGTGCCAGCAGCTTAGCCGGACAGGGTGTGTTCTACGAGCAGTACTTC. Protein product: CASSLAGQGVFYEQYF.

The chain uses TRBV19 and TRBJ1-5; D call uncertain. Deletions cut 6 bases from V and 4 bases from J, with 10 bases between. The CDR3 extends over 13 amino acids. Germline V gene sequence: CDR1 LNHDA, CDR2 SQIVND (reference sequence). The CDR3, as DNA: TGTGCCAGTAGCAACAGCCTAAATCAGCCCCAGCATTTT. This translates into CASSNSLNQPQHF.

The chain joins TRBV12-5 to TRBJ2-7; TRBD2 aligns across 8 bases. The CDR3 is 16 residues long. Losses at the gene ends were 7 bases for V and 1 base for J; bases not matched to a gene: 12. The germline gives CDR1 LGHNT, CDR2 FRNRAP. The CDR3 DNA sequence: TGTGCTAGTGCACCTCTAGGTCCGGGAGGGTCCTACGAGCAGTACTTC. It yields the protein CASAPLGPGGSYEQYF.

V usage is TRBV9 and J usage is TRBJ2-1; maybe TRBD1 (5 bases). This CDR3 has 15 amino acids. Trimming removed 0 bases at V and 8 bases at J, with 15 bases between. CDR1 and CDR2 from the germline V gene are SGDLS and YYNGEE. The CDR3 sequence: CASSVAPGPIDEQFF. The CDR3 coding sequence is TGTGCCAGCAGCGTAGCCCCAGGGCCAATCGATGAGCAGTTCTTC.

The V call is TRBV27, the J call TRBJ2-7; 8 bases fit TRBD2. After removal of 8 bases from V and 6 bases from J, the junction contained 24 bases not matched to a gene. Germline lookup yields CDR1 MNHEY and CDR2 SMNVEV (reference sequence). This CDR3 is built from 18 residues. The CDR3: CASGVTGSGSPGPGEQYF. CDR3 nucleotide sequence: TGTGCCAGCGGAGTAACAGGGAGCGGGAGTCCGGGGCCGGGCGAGCAGTACTTC.

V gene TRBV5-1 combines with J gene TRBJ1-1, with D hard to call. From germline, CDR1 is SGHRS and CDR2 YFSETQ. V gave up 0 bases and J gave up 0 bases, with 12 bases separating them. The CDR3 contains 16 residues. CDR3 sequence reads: CASSLVHGGLNTEAFF. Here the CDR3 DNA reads TGCGCCAGCAGCTTGGTACACGGAGGGTTGAACACTGAAGCTTTCTTT.

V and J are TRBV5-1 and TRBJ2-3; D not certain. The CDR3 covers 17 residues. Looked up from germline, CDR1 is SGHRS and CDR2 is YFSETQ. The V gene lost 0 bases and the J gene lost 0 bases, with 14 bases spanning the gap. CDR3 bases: TGCGCCAGCAGCTTGGCGCCTAGTACCTATAGCACAGATACGCAGTATTTT. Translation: CASSLAPSTYSTDTQYF. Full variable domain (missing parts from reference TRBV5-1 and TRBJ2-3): KAGVTQTPRYLIKTRGQQVTLSCSPISGHRSVSWYQQTPGQGLQFLFEYFSETQRNKGNFPGRFSGRQFSNSRSEMNVSTLELGDSALYLCASSLAPSTYSTDTQYFGPGTRLTVL.

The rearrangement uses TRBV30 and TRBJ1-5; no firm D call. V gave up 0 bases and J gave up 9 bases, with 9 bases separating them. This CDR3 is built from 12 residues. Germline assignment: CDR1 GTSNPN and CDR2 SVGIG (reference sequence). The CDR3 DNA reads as TGTGCCTGGAGTGTACCCCCGGGGCCCCAGCATTTT. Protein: CAWSVPPGPQHF.

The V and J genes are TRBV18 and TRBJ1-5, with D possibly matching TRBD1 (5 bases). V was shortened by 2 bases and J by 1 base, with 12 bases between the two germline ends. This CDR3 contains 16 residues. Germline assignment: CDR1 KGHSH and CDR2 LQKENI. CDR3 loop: CASSPDSFFSNQPQHF. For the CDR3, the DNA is TGTGCCAGCTCACCAGACAGCTTTTTCAGCAATCAGCCCCAGCATTTT.

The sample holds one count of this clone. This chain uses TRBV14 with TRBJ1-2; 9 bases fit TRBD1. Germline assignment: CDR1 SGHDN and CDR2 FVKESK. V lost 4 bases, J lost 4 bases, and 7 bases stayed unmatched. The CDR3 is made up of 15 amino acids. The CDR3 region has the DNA TGTGCCAGCAGCCGGGCCGGGACAGGGAGCTATGGCTACACCTTC. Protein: CASSRAGTGSYGYTF.

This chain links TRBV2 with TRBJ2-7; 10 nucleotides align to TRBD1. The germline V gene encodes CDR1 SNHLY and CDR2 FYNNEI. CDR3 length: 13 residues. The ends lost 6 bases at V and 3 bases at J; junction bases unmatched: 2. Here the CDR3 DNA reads TGTGCCAGCAGCTGGACAGGGGGCTACGAGCAGTACTTC. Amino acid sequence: CASSWTGGYEQYF.

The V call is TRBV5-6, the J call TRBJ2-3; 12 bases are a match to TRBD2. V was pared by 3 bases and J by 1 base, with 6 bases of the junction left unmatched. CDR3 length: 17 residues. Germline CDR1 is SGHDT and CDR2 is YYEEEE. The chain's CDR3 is CASSSPTSGGRTDTQYF. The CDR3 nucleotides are TGTGCCAGCAGCTCGCCAACTAGCGGGGGGCGCACAGATACGCAGTATTTT.

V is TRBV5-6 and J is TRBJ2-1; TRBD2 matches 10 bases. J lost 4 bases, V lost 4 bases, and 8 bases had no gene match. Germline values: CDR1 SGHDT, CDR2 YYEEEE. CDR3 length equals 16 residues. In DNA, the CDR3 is TGTGCCAGCAGCACGGGACCTAGCGGGAGATACAATGAGCAGTTCTTC. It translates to CASSTGPSGRYNEQFF.

The CDR3 sequence: CASSYEERTEAFF. The CDR3 nucleotides are TGTGCCAGCAGTTACGAGGAAAGGACTGAAGCTTTCTTT. The rearrangement links TRBV6-5 to TRBJ1-1, with D unclear. Deletions cut 2 bases from V and 5 bases from J, with 9 bases between. This CDR3 has 13 residues. Germline CDR1 MNHEY, CDR2 SVGAGI.

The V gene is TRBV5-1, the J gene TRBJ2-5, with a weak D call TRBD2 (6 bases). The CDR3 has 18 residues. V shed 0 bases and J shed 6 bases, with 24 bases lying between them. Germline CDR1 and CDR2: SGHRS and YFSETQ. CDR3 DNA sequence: TGCGCCAGCAGCTTGGCCGGGTCCGGGGGTAACGCCCGAAAGACCCAGTACTTC. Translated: CASSLAGSGGNARKTQYF.

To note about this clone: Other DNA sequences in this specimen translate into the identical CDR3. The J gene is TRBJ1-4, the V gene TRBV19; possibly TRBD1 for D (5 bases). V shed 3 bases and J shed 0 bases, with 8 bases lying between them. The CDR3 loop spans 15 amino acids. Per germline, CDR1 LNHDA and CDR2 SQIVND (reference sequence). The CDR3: CASSIGGATNEKLFF. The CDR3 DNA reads TGTGCCAGTAGTATTGGGGGGGCAACTAATGAAAAACTGTTTTTT. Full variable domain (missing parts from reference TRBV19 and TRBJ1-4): DGGITQSPKYLFRKEGQNVTLSCEQNLNHDAMYWYRQDPGQGLRLIYYSQIVNDFQKGDIAEGYSVSREKKESFPLTVTSAQKNPTAFYLCASSIGGATNEKLFFGSGTQLSVL.

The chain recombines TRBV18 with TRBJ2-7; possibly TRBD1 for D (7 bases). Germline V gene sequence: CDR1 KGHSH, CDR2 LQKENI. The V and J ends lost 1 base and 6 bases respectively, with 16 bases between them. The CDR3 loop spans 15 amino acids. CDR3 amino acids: CASSPRGGAGGEQYF. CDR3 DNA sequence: TGTGCCAGCTCACCACGCGGCGGGGCAGGGGGCGAGCAGTACTTC.

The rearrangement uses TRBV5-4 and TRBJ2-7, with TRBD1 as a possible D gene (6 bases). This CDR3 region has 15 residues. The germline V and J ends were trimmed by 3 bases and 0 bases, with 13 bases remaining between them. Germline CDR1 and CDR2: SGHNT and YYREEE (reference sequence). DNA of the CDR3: TGTGCCAGCAGCTACTGGGACACCCGCTCCTACGAGCAGTACTTC. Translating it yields CASSYWDTRSYEQYF.

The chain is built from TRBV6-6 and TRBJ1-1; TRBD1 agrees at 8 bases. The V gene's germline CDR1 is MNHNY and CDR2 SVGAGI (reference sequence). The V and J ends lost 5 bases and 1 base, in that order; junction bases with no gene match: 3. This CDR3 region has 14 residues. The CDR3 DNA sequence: TGTGCCAGCAGTGTACAGGGGGGGAACACTGAAGCTTTCTTT. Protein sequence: CASSVQGGNTEAFF.

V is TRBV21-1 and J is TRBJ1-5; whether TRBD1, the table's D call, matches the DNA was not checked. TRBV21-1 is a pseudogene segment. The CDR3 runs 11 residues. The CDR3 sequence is CASSNIKPQHF. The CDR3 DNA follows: TGTGCCAGCAGCAACATCAAACCCCAGCATTTT.

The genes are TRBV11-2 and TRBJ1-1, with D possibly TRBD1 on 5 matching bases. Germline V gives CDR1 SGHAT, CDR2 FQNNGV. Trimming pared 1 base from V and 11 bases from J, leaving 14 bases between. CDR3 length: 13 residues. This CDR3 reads CASSLGLPGEAFF. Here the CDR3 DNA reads TGTGCCAGCAGCTTAGGGCTCCCGGGGGAGGCTTTCTTT.

This CDR3 reads CSVGRTSGWEDEQFF. The CDR3 DNA follows: TGCAGCGTTGGCCGGACTAGCGGGTGGGAGGATGAGCAGTTCTTC. The chain employs TRBV29-1 and TRBJ2-1; 11 positions match TRBD2. The germline V gene encodes CDR1 SQVTM and CDR2 ANQGSEA. V gave up 4 bases and J gave up 8 bases; unmatched junction bases: 10. This CDR3 has 15 residues.

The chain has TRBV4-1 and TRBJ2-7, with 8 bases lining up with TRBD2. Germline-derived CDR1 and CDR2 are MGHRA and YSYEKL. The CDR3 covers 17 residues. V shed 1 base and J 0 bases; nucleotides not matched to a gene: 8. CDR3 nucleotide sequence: TGCGCCAGCAGCCAAGCCCCCCCCGGGGGGGTCTCCTACGAGCAGTACTTC. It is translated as CASSQAPPGGVSYEQYF.

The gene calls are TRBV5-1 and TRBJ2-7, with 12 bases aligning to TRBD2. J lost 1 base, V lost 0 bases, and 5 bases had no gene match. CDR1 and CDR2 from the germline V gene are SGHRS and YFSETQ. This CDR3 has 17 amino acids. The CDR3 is CASSLASGRAKSYEQYF. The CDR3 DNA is TGCGCCAGCAGCTTGGCTAGCGGGAGGGCCAAATCCTACGAGCAGTACTTC.

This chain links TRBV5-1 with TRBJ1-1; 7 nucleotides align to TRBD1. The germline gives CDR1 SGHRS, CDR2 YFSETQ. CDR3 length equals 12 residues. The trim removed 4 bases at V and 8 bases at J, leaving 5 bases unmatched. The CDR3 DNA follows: TGCGCCAGCAGCCATCCGGACAGGGAAGCTTTCTTT. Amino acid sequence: CASSHPDREAFF.